Listed below are T cell receptor beta chains from one sample, sequenced in a study of Ad26.COV2.S vaccination and SARS-CoV-2 variants. Here immunoSEQ multiplex PCR was the method, and the copy in TCRdb shows in-frame clones only, minus some. The profile shows more than 300,000 clones, 86% of them singletons. Sequencing was performed on peripheral blood, taken in a trial of Ad26.COV2.S vaccine versus placebo. The source of these receptors is a person aged 18-60 years who received the Ad26.COV2.S COVID-19 vaccine or a placebo. Both conserved end residues are part of each CDR3. D genes are given only for firm matches. Clone size, where shown, is once, few, many, or a class for clones that have expanded.

14 | TRBD1 | NA | TRBJ2-1 | TRBV15 | TGTGCCACCGCAATACAGGGGACGGACAATGAGCAGTTCTTC | CATAIQGTDNEQFF
13 | NA | NA | TRBJ1-3 | TRBV30 | TGTGCCTGGAGGGCCTACTCTGGAAACACCATATATTTT | CAWRAYSGNTIYF
14 | NA | NA | TRBJ2-7 | TRBV7-2 | TGTGCCAGCAGCTCGCGGACATCGTCCTACGAGCAGTACTTC | CASSSRTSSYEQYF
13 | NA | NA | TRBJ2-1 | TRBV7-9 | TGTGCCAGCAGCTTAGACGCAACGGGGGAGCAGTTCTTC | CASSLDATGEQFF
15 | NA | NA | TRBJ1-1 | TRBV2 | TGTGCCAGCAGTGAAGGCCCGGGGGGGGTAACTGAAGCTTTCTTT | CASSEGPGGVTEAFF
14 | NA | NA | TRBJ2-5 | TRBV10-3 | TGTGCCATCAGTGACGGGTCCAAAGGAGAGACCCAGTACTTC | CAISDGSKGETQYF
16 | NA | NA | TRBJ2-4 | TRBV5-5 | TGTGCCAGCTTTTCCTCGGTCGGGATCGCCAAAAACATTCAGTACTTC | CASFSSVGIAKNIQYF
13 | NA | NA | TRBJ1-3 | TRBV27 | TGTGCCAGCAGCCGTTCGGGAGGAAACACCATATATTTT | CASSRSGGNTIYF
14 | NA | NA | TRBJ1-1 | TRBV27 | TGTGCCAGCAGCGGCTGGGGGGCGAACACTGAAGCTTTCTTT | CASSGWGANTEAFF
17 | TRBD2 | NA | TRBJ2-1 | TRBV3-1/TRBV3-2 | TGTGCCAGCAGCCAAGAAATACTAGCGGGGGCATACAATGAGCAGTTCTTC | CASSQEILAGAYNEQFF
16 | TRBD1 | NA | TRBJ2-1 | TRBV7-3 | TGTGCCAGCAGCTTAACCGGGACAGGAGTATACAATGAGCAGTTCTTC | CASSLTGTGVYNEQFF
15 | NA | NA | TRBJ1-5 | TRBV7-2 | TGTGCCAGCAGCTTAGCGACGGGGAGCAATCAGCCCCAGCATTTT | CASSLATGSNQPQHF
15 | TRBD1 | NA | TRBJ1-1 | TRBV5-1 | TGCGCCAGCAGCTTGCAGGGGGGGATGAACACTGAAGCTTTCTTT | CASSLQGGMNTEAFF
14 | TRBD1 | NA | TRBJ1-1 | TRBV19 | TGTGCCAGTACTTCGACAGGGAGGAACACTGAAGCTTTCTTT | CASTSTGRNTEAFF
14 | NA | NA | TRBJ1-2 | TRBV6-5 | TGTGCCAGCACCCGACAAGGGGCAAGTTATGGCTACACCTTC | CASTRQGASYGYTF
19 | NA | NA | TRBJ1-5 | TRBV19 | TGTGCCAGTAACCCAAAGGCGGGACGGGGGGCATATAGCAATCAGCCCCAGCATTTT | CASNPKAGRGAYSNQPQHF
14 | TRBD1 | NA | TRBJ1-2 | TRBV10-3 | TGTGCCATCAGTGAGGACAGGGGGCAGGGTGGCTACACCTTC | CAISEDRGQGGYTF
14 | NA | NA | TRBJ1-1 | TRBV30 | TGTGCCTGGAGTTCGGGGGGGCGAGGGACTGAAGCTTTCTTT | CAWSSGGRGTEAFF
16 | NA | NA | TRBJ2-4 | TRBV1 | TGCACCAGCAGCCAAGAGCGACAATTAGCCAAAAACATTCAGTACTTC | CTSSQERQLAKNIQYF
14 | NA | NA | TRBJ2-7 | TRBV7-2 | TGTGCCAGCACCCGGGCCCCCTTGGTCTACGAGCAGTACTTC | CASTRAPLVYEQYF
14 | NA | once | TRBJ1-2 | TRBV19 | TGTGCCAGTGCCACTCACAGGGTCGACTATGGCTACACCTTC | CASATHRVDYGYTF
14 | TRBD1 | NA | TRBJ2-7 | TRBV5-1 | TGCGCCAGCAGCCGGAGACAGGGGGCAGGGGAGCAGTACTTC | CASSRRQGAGEQYF
16 | NA | NA | TRBJ2-2 | TRBV27 | TGTGCCAGCAGTTTACGAACTACAGGGACGGGCGGGGAGCTGTTTTTT | CASSLRTTGTGGELFF
16 | NA | NA | TRBJ2-7 | TRBV21-1 | TGTGCCAGCAGCAAAGAAGGGACCGCCAGCTCCTACGAGCAGTACTTC | CASSKEGTASSYEQYF
16 | NA | once | TRBJ2-5 | TRBV18 | TGTGCCAGCTCACCAAATGGGGCCGAACGTGGAGAGACCCAGTACTTC | CASSPNGAERGETQYF
14 | NA | few | TRBJ2-2 | TRBV7-6 | TGTGCCAGCAGCCCGGGTGGGAGCGCCGGGGAGCTGTTTTTT | CASSPGGSAGELFF
16 | NA | NA | TRBJ2-1 | TRBV6-4 | TGTGCCAGCAGTCTGAGGTTAGCCGGGGCGACCAATGAGCAGTTCTTC | CASSLRLAGATNEQFF
13 | NA | once | TRBJ2-3 | TRBV7-9 | TGTGCCAGCAGCCGGGACAGCACAGATACGCAGTATTTT | CASSRDSTDTQYF
16 | NA | NA | TRBJ1-3 | TRBV11-2 | TGTGCCAGCAGCTTAGATTTTTGGGGTTCTAGAAACACCATATATTTT | CASSLDFWGSRNTIYF
13 | NA | NA | TRBJ2-3 | TRBV6-5 | TGTGCCAGCAGCGACAATAGGGCAGATACGCAGTATTTT | CASSDNRADTQYF
16 | NA | NA | TRBJ2-1 | TRBV19 | TGTGCCAGTAGTACTGGGAGTGGCGTTTCCTACAATGAGCAGTTCTTC | CASSTGSGVSYNEQFF
17 | TRBD1 | NA | TRBJ2-1 | TRBV7-2 | TGTGCCAGCAGCGTCCGACAGGGGCCGGGTTCGGGCAATGAGCAGTTCTTC | CASSVRQGPGSGNEQFF